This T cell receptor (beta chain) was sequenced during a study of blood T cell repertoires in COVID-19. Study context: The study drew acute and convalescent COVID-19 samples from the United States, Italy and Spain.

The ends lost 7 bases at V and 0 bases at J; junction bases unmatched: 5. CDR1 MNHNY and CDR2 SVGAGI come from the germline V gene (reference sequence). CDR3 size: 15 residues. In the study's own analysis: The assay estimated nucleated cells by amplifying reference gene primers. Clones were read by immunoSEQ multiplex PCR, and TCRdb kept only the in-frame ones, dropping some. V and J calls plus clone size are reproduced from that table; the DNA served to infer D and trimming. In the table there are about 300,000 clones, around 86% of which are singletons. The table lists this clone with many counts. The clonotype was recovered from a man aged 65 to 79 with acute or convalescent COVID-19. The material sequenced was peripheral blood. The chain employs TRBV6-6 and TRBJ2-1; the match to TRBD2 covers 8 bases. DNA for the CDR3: TGTGCCAGCATTCCCGGGACTAGCTCCTACAATGAGCAGTTCTTC. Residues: CASIPGTSSYNEQFF.